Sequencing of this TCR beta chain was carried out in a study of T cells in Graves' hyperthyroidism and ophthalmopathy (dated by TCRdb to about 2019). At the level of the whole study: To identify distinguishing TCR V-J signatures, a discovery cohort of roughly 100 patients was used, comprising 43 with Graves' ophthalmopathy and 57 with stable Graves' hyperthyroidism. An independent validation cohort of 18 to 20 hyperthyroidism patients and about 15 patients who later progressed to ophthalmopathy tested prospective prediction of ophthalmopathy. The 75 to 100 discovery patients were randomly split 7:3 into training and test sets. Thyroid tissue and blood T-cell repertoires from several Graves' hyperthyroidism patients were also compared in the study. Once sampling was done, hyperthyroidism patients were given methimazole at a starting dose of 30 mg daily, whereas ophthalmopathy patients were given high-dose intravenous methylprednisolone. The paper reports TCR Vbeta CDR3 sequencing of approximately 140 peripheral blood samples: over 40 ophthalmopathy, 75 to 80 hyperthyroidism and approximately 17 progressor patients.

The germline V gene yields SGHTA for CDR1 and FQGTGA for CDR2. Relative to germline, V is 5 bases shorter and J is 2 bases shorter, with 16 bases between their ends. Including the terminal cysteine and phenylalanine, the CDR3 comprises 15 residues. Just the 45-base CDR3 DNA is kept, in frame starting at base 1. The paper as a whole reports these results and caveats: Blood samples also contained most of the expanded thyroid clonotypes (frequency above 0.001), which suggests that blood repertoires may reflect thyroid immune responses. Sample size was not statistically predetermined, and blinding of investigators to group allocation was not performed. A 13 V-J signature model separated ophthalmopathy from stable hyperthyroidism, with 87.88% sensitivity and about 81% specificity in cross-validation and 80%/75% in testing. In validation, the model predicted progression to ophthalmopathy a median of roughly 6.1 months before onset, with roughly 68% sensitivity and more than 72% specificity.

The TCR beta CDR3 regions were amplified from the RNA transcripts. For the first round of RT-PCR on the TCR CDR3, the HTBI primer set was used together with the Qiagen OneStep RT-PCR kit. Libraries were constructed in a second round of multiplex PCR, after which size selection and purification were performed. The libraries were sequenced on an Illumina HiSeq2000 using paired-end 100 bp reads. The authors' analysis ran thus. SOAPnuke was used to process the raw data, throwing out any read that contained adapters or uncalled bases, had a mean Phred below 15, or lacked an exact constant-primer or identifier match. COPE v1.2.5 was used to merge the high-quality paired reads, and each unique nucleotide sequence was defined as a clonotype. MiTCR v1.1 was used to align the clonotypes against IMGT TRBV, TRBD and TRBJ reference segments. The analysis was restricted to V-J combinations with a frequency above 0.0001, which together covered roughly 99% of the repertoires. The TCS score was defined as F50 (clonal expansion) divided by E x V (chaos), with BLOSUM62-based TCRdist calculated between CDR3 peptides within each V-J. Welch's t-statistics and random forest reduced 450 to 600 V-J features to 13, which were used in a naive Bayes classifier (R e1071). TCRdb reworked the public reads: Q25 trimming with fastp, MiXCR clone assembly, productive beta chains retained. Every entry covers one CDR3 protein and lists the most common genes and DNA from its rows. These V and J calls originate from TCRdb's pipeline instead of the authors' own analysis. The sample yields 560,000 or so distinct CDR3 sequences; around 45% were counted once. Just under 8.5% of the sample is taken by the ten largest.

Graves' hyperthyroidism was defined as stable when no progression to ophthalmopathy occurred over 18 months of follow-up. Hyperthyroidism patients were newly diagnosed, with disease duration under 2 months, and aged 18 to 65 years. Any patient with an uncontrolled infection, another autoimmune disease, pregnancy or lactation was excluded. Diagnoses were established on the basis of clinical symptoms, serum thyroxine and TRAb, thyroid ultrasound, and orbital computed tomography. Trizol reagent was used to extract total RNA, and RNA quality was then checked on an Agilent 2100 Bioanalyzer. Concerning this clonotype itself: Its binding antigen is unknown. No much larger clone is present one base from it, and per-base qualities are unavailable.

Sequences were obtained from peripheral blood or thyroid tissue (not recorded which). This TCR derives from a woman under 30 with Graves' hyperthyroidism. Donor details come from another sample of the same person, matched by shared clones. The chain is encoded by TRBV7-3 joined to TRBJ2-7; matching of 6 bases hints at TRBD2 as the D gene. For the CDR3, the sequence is CASSQSRELPYEQYF. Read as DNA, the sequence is TGTGCCAGCAGCCAATCCCGGGAGCTCCCCTACGAGCAGTACTTC.